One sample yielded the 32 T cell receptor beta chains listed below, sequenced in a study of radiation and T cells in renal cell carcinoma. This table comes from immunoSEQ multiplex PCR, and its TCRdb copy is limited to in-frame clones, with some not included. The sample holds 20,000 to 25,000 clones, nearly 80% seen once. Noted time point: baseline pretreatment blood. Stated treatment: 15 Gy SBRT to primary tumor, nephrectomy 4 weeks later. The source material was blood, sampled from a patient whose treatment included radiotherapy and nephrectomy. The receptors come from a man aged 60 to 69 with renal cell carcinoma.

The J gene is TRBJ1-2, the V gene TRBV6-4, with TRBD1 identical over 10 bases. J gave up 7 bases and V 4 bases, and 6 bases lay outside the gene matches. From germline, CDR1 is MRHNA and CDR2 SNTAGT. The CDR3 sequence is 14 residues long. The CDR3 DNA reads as TGTGCCAGCAGTGCCGGCCGGACAGGGGGTGGCTACACCTTC. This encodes CASSAGRTGGGYTF.

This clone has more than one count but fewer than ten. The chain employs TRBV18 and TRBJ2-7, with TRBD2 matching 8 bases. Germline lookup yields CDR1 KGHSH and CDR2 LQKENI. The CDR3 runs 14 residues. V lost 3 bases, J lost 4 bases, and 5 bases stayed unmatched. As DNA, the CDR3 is TGTGCCAGCTCACCGACTAGCGAGGTTTACGAGCAGTACTTC. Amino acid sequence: CASSPTSEVYEQYF.

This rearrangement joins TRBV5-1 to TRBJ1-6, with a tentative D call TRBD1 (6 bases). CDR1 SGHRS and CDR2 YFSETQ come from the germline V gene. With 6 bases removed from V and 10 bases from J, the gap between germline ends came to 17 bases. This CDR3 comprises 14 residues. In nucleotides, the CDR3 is TGCGCCAGCAAGGGGGAAGCTTCGAAATCACCCCTCCACTTT. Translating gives CASKGEASKSPLHF.

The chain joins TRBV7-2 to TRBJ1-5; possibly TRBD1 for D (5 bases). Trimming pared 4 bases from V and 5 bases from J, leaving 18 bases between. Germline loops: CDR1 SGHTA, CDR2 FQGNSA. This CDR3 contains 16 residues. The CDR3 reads CASSSGTREVHQPQHF. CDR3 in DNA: TGTGCCAGCAGCTCCGGGACGAGGGAGGTCCATCAGCCCCAGCATTTT.

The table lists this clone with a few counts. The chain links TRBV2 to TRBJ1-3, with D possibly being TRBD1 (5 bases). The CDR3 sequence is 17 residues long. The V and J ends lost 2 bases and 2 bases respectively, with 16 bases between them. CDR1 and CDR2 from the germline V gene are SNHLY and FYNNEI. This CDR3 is CASSESAGQRTGNTIYF. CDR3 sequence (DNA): TGTGCCAGCAGTGAAAGTGCAGGACAAAGGACTGGAAACACCATATATTTT.

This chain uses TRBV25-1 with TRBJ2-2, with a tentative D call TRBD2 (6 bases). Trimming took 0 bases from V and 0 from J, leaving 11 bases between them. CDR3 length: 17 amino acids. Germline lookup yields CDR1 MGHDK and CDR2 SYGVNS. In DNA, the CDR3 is TGTGCCAGCAGTGAATATAGGTCGGGGGCGAACACCGGGGAGCTGTTTTTT. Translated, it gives CASSEYRSGANTGELFF. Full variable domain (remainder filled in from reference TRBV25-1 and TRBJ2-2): EADIYQTPRYLVIGTGKKITLECSQTMGHDKMYWYQQDPGMELHLIHYSYGVNSTEKGDLSSESTVSRIRTEHFPLTLESARPSHTSQYLCASSEYRSGANTGELFFGEGSRLTVL.

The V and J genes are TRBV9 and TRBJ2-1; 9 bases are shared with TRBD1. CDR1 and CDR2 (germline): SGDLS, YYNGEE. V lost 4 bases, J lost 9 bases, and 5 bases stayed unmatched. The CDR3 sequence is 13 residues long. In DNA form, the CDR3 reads TGTGCCAGCAGCCCCACAGGGGGCACTGAGCAGTTCTTC. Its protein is CASSPTGGTEQFF.

The CDR3 DNA reads as TGTGCCAGCAGCACTCGACCCTATCCAAACACCGGGGAGCTGTTTTTT. This encodes CASSTRPYPNTGELFF. V and J are TRBV9 and TRBJ2-2, with D hard to call. In germline, CDR1 is SGDLS, CDR2 YYNGEE. This CDR3 region has 16 residues. V gave up 4 bases and J gave up 2 bases, with 15 bases separating them.

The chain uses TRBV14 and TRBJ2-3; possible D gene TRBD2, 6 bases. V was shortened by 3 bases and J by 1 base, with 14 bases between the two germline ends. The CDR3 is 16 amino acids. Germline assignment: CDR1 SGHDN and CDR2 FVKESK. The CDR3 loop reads CASSQSDTGGTDTQYF. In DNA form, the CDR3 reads TGTGCCAGCAGCCAGTCGGACACGGGGGGCACAGATACGCAGTATTTT.

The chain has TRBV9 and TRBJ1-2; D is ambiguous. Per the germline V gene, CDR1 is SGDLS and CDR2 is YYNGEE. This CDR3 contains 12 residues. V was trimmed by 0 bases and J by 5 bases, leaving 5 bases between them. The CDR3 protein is CASSVGRYGYTF. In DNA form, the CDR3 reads TGTGCCAGCAGCGTAGGGAGGTATGGCTACACCTTC.

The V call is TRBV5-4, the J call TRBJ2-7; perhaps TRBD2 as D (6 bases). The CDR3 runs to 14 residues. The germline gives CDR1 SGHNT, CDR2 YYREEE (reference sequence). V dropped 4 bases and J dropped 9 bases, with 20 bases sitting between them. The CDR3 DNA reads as TGTGCCAGCAGCGAGAGACTAGACCAAATTGGGCAGTACTTC. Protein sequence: CASSERLDQIGQYF.

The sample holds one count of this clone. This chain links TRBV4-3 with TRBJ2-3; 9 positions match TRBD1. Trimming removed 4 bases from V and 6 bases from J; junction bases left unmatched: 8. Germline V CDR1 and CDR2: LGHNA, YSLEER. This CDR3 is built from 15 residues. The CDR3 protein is CASSLATTGGDTQYF. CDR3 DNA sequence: TGCGCCAGCAGCCTAGCGACTACAGGGGGCGATACGCAGTATTTT.

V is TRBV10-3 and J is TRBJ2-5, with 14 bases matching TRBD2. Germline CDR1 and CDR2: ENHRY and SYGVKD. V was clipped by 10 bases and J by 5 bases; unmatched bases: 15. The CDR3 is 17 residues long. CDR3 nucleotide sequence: TGTGCCACCAGACTAGCGGGAGGGCCGGGCGTTGAGGAGACCCAGTACTTC. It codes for CATRLAGGPGVEETQYF.

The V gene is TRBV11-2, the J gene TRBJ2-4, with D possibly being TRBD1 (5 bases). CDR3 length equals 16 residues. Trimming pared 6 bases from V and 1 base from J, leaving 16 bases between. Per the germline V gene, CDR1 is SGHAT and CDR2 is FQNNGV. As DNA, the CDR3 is TGTGCCAGCAGTCCAGGGCCCGCTCTGGCCAAAAACATTCAGTACTTC. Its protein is CASSPGPALAKNIQYF.

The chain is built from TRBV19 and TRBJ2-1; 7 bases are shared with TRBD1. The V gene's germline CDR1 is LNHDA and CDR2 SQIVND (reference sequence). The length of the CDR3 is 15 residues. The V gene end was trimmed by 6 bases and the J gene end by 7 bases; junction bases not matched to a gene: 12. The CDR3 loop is CASRTGRGTWNEQFF. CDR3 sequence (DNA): TGTGCCAGTAGGACGGGCAGGGGGACGTGGAATGAGCAGTTCTTC. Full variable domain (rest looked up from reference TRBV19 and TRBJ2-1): DGGITQSPKYLFRKEGQNVTLSCEQNLNHDAMYWYRQDPGQGLRLIYYSQIVNDFQKGDIAEGYSVSREKKESFPLTVTSAQKNPTAFYLCASRTGRGTWNEQFFGPGTRLTVL.

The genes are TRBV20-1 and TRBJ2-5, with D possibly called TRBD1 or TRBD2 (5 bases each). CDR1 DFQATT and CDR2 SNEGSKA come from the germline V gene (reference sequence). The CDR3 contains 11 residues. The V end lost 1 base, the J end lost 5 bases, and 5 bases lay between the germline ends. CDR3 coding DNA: TGCAGTGCTAGAGGGGGGGAGACCCAGTACTTC. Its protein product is CSARGGETQYF.

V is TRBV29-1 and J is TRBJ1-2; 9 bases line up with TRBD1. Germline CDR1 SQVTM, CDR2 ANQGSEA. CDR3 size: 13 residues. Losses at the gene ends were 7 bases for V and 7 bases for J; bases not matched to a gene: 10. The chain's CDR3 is CSARGQGSSGYTF. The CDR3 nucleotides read TGCAGCGCCAGAGGACAGGGGAGTAGTGGCTACACCTTC.

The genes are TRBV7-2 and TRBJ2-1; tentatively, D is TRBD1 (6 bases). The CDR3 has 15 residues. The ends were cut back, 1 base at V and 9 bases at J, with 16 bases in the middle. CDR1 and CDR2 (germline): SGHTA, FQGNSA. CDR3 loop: CASSLGGITGTEQFF. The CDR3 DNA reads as TGTGCCAGCAGCTTAGGGGGTATAACAGGGACTGAGCAGTTCTTC. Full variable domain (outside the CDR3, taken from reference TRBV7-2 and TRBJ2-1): GAGVSQSPSNKVTEKGKDVELRCDPISGHTALYWYRQSLGQGLEFLIYFQGNSAPDKSGLPSDRFSAERTGGSVSTLTIQRTQQEDSAVYLCASSLGGITGTEQFFGPGTRLTVL.

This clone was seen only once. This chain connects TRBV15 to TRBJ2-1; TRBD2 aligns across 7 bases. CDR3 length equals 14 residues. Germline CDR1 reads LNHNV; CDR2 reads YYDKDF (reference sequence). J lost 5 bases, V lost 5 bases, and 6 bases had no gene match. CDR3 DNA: TGTGCCACCAGCGAAGCGGGGAGAAACAATGAGCAGTTCTTC. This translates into CATSEAGRNNEQFF. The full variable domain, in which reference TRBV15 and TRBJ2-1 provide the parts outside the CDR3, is DAMVIQNPRYQVTQFGKPVTLSCSQTLNHNVMYWYQQKSSQAPKLLFHYYDKDFNNEADTPDNFQSRRPNTSFCFLDIRSPGLGDTAMYLCATSEAGRNNEQFFGPGTRLTVL.

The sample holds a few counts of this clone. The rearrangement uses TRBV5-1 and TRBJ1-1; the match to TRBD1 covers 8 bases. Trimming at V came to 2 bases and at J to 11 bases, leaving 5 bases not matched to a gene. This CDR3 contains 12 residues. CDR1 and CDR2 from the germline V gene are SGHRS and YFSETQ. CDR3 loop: CASSLRTGSAFF. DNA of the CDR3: TGCGCCAGCAGCTTAAGGACAGGGAGCGCTTTCTTT.

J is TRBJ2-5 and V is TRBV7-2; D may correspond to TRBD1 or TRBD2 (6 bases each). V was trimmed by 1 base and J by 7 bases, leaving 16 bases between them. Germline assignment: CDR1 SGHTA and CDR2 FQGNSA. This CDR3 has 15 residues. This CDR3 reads CASSLEVAEGGTQYF. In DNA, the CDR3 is TGTGCCAGCAGCTTAGAAGTAGCGGAGGGGGGGACCCAGTACTTC.

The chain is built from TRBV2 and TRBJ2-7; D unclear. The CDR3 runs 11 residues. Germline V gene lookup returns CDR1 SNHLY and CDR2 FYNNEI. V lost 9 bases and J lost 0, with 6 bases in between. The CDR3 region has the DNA TGTGCCAGTACACCCTCCTACGAGCAGTACTTC. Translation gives CASTPSYEQYF.

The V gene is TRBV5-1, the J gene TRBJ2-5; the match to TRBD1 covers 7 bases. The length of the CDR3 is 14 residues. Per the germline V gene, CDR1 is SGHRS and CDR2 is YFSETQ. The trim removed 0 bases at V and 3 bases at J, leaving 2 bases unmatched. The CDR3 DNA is TGCGCCAGCAGCTTGGGACAGGGAGAAGAGACCCAGTACTTC. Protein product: CASSLGQGEETQYF. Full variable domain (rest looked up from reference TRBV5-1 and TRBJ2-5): KAGVTQTPRYLIKTRGQQVTLSCSPISGHRSVSWYQQTPGQGLQFLFEYFSETQRNKGNFPGRFSGRQFSNSRSEMNVSTLELGDSALYLCASSLGQGEETQYFGPGTRLLVL.

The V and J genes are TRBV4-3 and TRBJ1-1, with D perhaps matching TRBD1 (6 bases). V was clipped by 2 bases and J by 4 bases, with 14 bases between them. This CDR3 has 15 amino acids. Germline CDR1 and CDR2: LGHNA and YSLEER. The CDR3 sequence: CASSQKLGGATEAFF. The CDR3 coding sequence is TGCGCCAGCAGCCAAAAGTTAGGGGGGGCCACTGAAGCTTTCTTT.

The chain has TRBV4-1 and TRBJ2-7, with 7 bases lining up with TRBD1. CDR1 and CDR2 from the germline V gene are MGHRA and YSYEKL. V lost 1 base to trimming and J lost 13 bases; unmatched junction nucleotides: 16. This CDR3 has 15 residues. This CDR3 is CASSQGSRGWLSGYF. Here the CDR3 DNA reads TGCGCCAGCAGCCAAGGTAGCAGGGGGTGGCTCTCGGGATACTTC.

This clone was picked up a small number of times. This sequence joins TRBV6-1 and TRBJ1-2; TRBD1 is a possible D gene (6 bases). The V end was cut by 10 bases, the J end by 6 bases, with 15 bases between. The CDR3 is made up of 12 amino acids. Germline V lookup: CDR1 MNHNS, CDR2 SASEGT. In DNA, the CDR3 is TGTGCCATAGAGGGGGATAGGGATGGCTACACCTTC. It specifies CAIEGDRDGYTF.

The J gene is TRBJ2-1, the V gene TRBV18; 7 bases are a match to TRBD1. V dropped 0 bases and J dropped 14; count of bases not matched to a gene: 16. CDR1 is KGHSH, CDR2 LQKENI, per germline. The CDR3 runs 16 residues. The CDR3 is CASSPPAERGRSGEFF. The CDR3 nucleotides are TGTGCCAGCTCACCACCGGCGGAGAGGGGGCGGTCCGGGGAGTTCTTC.

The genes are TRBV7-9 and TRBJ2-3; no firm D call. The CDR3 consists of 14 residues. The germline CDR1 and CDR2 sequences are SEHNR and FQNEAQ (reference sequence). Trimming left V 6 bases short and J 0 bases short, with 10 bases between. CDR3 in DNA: TGTGCCAGCAGGGGTTACACTAGCACAGATACGCAGTATTTT. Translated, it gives CASRGYTSTDTQYF. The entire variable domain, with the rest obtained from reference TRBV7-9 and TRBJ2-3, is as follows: DTGVSQNPRHKITKRGQNVTFRCDPISEHNRLYWYRQTLGQGPEFLTYFQNEAQLEKSRLLSDRFSAERPKGSFSTLEIQRTEQGDSAMYLCASRGYTSTDTQYFGPGTRLTVL.

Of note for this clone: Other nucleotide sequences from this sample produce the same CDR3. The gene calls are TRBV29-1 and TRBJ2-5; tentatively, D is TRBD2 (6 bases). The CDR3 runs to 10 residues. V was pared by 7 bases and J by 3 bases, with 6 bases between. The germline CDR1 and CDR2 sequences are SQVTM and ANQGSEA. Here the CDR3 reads CSGGKETQYF. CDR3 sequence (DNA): TGCAGCGGCGGGAAAGAGACCCAGTACTTC.

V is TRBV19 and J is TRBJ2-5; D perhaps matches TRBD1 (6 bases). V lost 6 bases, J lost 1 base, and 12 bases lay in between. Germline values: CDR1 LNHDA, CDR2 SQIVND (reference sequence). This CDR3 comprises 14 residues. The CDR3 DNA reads TGTGCCAGTAGCGCAGACAGGCTCCAAGAGACCCAGTACTTC. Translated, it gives CASSADRLQETQYF. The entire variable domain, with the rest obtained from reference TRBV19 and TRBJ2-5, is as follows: DGGITQSPKYLFRKEGQNVTLSCEQNLNHDAMYWYRQDPGQGLRLIYYSQIVNDFQKGDIAEGYSVSREKKESFPLTVTSAQKNPTAFYLCASSADRLQETQYFGPGTRLLVL.

This CDR3 is CASSLIAGNNEQFF. CDR3 DNA sequence: TGCGCCAGCAGCCTAATAGCGGGAAACAATGAGCAGTTCTTC. The J gene is TRBJ2-1, the V gene TRBV5-1; 8 nucleotides align to TRBD2. V was pared by 4 bases and J by 5 bases, with 5 bases of the junction left unmatched. Per germline, CDR1 SGHRS and CDR2 YFSETQ. CDR3 length: 14 residues.

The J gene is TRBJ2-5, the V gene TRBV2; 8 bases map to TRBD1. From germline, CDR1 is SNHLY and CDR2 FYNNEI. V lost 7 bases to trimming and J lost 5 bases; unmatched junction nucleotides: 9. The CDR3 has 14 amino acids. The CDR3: CASTPGGAGETQYF. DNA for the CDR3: TGTGCCAGCACCCCAGGGGGCGCGGGGGAGACCCAGTACTTC.